This T cell receptor (beta chain) was retrieved from a study of CD8 T cells in ankylosing spondylitis listed by TCRdb under 2017. As for the study more broadly: The study set out to find disease-linked TCR variants by profiling T cell receptor beta repertoires in ankylosing spondylitis patients and healthy donors. The full study cohort was made up of about 24 ankylosing spondylitis patients and more than 90 healthy donors. Samples of peripheral blood were taken, and for ankylosing spondylitis patients, synovial fluid was collected as well.

Sequencing was performed on an Illumina HiSeq 2500. Quantitative 5'-RACE with molecular barcodes was the method used to prepare the TCR beta libraries. The source study handled its data this way. A new computational method, built on a probabilistic model of VDJ rearrangement, was used to identify disease-linked TCR variants. TCRdb's own reprocessing of the public reads used fastp at Q25 and MiXCR and kept productive beta chains. Identical CDR3 protein sequences are pooled into one entry, listed with their most common genes and DNA. These V and J calls rely on TCRdb rather than the paper's analysis. The sample has about 200,000 distinct CDR3 sequences on record, 9.5% to 15% of them singletons. Approximately 16% of the sample is taken by the ten largest. The CDR3 measures 13 amino acids from cysteine to phenylalanine. The only DNA kept is the CDR3, 39 bases in frame from the first base. Compared with germline, V lacks 0 bases and J lacks 5 bases; bases without a gene match: 0. For CDR1 and CDR2, the germline V gene lists SGHRS and YFSETQ.

This clonotype has a count of ten or more. Its specific antigen is unknown. Base quality data are lacking; no much larger clone is found one base away. General findings and caveats noted by the study authors: Some motif variants had previously been reported in the synovial fluid and blood of reactive arthritis patients, which suggests shared mechanisms of disease initiation. Blood from ankylosing spondylitis patients appeared to be characterized by a TCR beta motif composed of eight or nine highly homologous amino acid variants. A CD8+ phenotype was shown by the disease-linked clones, which were found at relatively low frequencies in peripheral blood. Significant enrichment of the disease-linked clones was reported in matched synovial fluid samples from ankylosing spondylitis patients.

This TCR was recovered from a male donor with ankylosing spondylitis or in good health (not recorded which). This chain is built from TRBV5-1 and TRBJ2-7; 9 bases in the middle match TRBD1. Sequencing was done on a sample of blood, either unsorted or a sorted T cell fraction (not recorded which). CDR3 reads: CASSLGTGDEQYF. The DNA sequence reads TGCGCCAGCAGCTTGGGGACAGGGGACGAGCAGTACTTC.